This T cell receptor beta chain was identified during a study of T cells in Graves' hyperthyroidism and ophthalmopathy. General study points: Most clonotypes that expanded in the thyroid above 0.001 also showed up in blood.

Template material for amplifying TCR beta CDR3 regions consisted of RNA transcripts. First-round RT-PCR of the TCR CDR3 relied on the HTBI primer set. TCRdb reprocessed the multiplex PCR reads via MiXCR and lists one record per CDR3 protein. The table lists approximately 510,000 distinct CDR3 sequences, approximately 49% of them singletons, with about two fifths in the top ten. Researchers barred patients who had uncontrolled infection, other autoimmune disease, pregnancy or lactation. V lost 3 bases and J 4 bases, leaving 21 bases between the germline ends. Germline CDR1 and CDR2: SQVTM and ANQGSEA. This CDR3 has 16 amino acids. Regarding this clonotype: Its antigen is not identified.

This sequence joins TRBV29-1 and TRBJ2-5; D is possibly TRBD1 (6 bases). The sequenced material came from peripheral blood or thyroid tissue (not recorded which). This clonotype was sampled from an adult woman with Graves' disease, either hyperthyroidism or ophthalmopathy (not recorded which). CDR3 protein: CSVDSGDRIRTETQYF. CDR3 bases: TGCAGCGTTGATTCAGGGGACCGAATCCGGACAGAGACCCAGTACTTC.